These 23 T cell receptor beta chains came from one sample sequenced in a study of regulatory T cells in long-lasting Graves disease. Building the TCR beta libraries relied on iRepertoire HTBI primers, and CDR3 regions underwent Arm-PCR. TCRdb reprocessed the multiplex PCR reads with MiXCR, giving one entry per CDR3 protein. The sample comprises some 500,000 distinct CDR3 sequences, approximately 13% of which are singletons, and 10% rests with the top ten. Indicated time point: newly diagnosed GD, antithyroid drugs for less than 3 months. Making the TCR library involved RNA that had been extracted from PBMCs. Separately, the same data were catalogued under a study of T cells in Graves' hyperthyroidism and ophthalmopathy.

Here the sequenced sample was peripheral blood mononuclear cells (PBMCs), taken at new diagnosis, from a patient treated with antithyroid drugs. Receptors were obtained from a man aged 25 to 45 with Graves disease.

This clonotype was found many times. This sequence joins TRBV7-2 and TRBJ2-7, with TRBD2 as a possible D gene (7 bases). Germline-derived CDR1 and CDR2 are SGHTA and FQGNSA. V dropped 1 base and J dropped 3 bases, with 13 bases sitting between them. This CDR3 comprises 15 residues. The CDR3 DNA reads TGTGCCAGCAGCTTAGAGGGAGGGGGGGACTACGAGCAGTACTTC. It encodes CASSLEGGGDYEQYF.

This clonotype showed up just a few times. The rearrangement joins TRBV19 to TRBJ2-1, with 7 nucleotides matching TRBD2. J gave up 7 bases and V 1 base, and 4 bases lay outside the gene matches. This CDR3 spans 14 amino acids. Germline CDR1 and CDR2: LNHDA and SQIVND (reference sequence). The CDR3 nucleotides are TGTGCCAGTAGTATAGTGGGCGGGAGAAATGAGCAGTTCTTC. Protein product: CASSIVGGRNEQFF.

The gene calls are TRBV29-1 and TRBJ1-2; 12 bases are shared with TRBD1. CDR3 length: 14 amino acids. The junction had 7 bases not matched to a gene; V was cut back by 4 bases and J by 7 bases. The germline gives CDR1 SQVTM, CDR2 ANQGSEA. The CDR3 here is CSVARDRGPSGYTF. CDR3 coding DNA: TGCAGCGTTGCCCGGGACAGGGGGCCGAGTGGCTACACCTTC.

About this clonotype: A much larger clone is a single base away; this may be a read error. V usage is TRBV27 and J usage is TRBJ1-1; no clear D gene. This CDR3 is built from 15 residues. The germline V and J ends were trimmed by 3 bases and 1 base, with 12 bases remaining between them. CDR1 and CDR2 from the germline V gene are MNHEY and SMNVEV (reference sequence). The CDR3 spells CASSFVGGTNTEAFF. CDR3 DNA sequence: TGTGCCAGCAGTTTTGTAGGCGGAACGAACACTGAAGCTTTCTTT.

This clonotype was counted many times. This chain joins TRBV10-3 and TRBJ2-5; the D gene is possibly TRBD2 (6 bases). V lost 7 bases, J lost 0 bases, and 9 bases lay in between. Germline CDR1 and CDR2: ENHRY and SYGVKD. The CDR3 runs 13 residues. CDR3 sequence: CAIKWGDQETQYF. The CDR3 DNA follows: TGTGCCATCAAGTGGGGGGACCAAGAGACCCAGTACTTC.

This clonotype occurred a few times. The chain is built from TRBV7-8 and TRBJ1-2; D unresolved. CDR1 SGHVS and CDR2 FQNEAQ come from the germline V gene. Trimming pared 5 bases from V and 3 bases from J, leaving 10 bases between. This CDR3 spans 13 amino acids. The CDR3 sequence: CASSTGPYYGYTF. The CDR3 coding sequence is TGTGCCAGCAGCACTGGACCTTACTATGGCTACACCTTC.

This clonotype showed up many times. V and J are TRBV11-2 and TRBJ2-1; 8 bases match TRBD2. This CDR3 contains 16 residues. CDR1 is SGHAT, CDR2 FQNNGV, per germline. After removal of 3 bases from V and 1 base from J, the junction contained 5 bases not matched to a gene. CDR3 sequence: CASSFTGGKSYNEQFF. The CDR3 nucleotides are TGTGCCAGCAGCTTCACGGGAGGGAAGTCCTACAATGAGCAGTTCTTC.

This clonotype has ten or more counts. This sequence joins TRBV7-8 and TRBJ2-7; D is unresolved. CDR1 is SGHVS and CDR2 is FQNEAQ in the germline V gene. CDR3 length: 14 residues. The V and J ends lost 1 base and 6 bases respectively, with 13 bases between them. The CDR3 nucleotides read TGTGCCAGCAGCTTAGATTCTCCCCTCTTCGAGCAGTACTTC. This gives the protein CASSLDSPLFEQYF.

V and J are TRBV3-1 and TRBJ2-1; perhaps D is TRBD1 or TRBD2 (5 bases each). Deletions cut 1 base from V and 9 bases from J, with 16 bases between. The length of the CDR3 is 15 residues. Germline V gene sequence: CDR1 LGHDT, CDR2 YNNKEL (reference sequence). CDR3 loop: CASSQAGLSRVEQFF. The CDR3 DNA is TGTGCCAGCAGCCAAGCCGGACTCAGCAGGGTTGAGCAGTTCTTC.

In this sample, this clonotype turned up many times. The chain uses TRBV13 and TRBJ2-2; 7 bases map to TRBD2. The V gene's germline CDR1 is PRHDT and CDR2 FYEKMQ (reference sequence). The trim removed 2 bases at V and 3 bases at J, leaving 3 bases unmatched. This CDR3 is built from 15 residues. DNA for the CDR3: TGTGCCAGCAGCTTATCTAGCGGATACACCGGGGAGCTGTTTTTT. Its protein product is CASSLSSGYTGELFF.

This clonotype came up many times. The V call is TRBV14, the J call TRBJ2-1, with TRBD2 matching over 14 bases. J was trimmed by 8 bases and V by 3 bases; bases with no gene match: 3. Germline assignment: CDR1 SGHDN and CDR2 FVKESK. The CDR3 loop spans 15 amino acids. The CDR3 DNA reads as TGTGCCAGCAGCCAGGGACTAGCGGGAGTTCATGAGCAGTTCTTC. It codes for CASSQGLAGVHEQFF.

Many counts were recorded for this clonotype. The V call is TRBV5-1, the J call TRBJ2-7; 10 bases agree with TRBD1. V shed 0 bases and J 4 bases; nucleotides not matched to a gene: 1. Germline assignment: CDR1 SGHRS and CDR2 YFSETQ. The CDR3 contains 14 residues. The CDR3 sequence: CASSLEGQGYEQYF. CDR3 coding DNA: TGCGCCAGCAGCTTGGAGGGACAGGGGTACGAGCAGTACTTC.

This clonotype was seen a few times. The chain carries TRBV6-1 and TRBJ2-3; 9 bases are a match to TRBD2. V was pared by 2 bases and J by 4 bases, with 4 bases of the junction left unmatched. The germline V gene has CDR1 MNHNS and CDR2 SASEGT. The CDR3 runs 15 residues. The DNA of the CDR3 is TGTGCCAGCAGTGAACTAGCGGGAAACGCAGATACGCAGTATTTT. This sequence encodes CASSELAGNADTQYF.

There are many counts of this clonotype. V is TRBV27 and J is TRBJ2-3, with D tentatively TRBD2 (6 bases). CDR1 MNHEY and CDR2 SMNVEV come from the germline V gene (reference sequence). The CDR3 consists of 14 residues. The ends were cut back, 2 bases at V and 3 bases at J, with 9 bases in the middle. The CDR3 protein is CASSLASVTDTQYF. The CDR3 DNA reads TGTGCCAGCAGTTTAGCTAGCGTAACAGATACGCAGTATTTT.

V and J are TRBV6-1 and TRBJ2-1, with D perhaps being TRBD1 or TRBD2 (5 bases each). CDR1 is MNHNS, CDR2 SASEGT, per germline. The CDR3 spans 12 residues. Trimming removed 6 bases at V and 8 bases at J, with 11 bases between. The CDR3 sequence is CASSPGTHEQFF. The CDR3 DNA reads TGTGCCAGCAGCCCCGGGACCCATGAGCAGTTCTTC.

This clonotype was detected only a few times. J is TRBJ2-5 and V is TRBV7-2; D gene unclear. Trimming took 7 bases from V and 5 from J, leaving 14 bases between them. This CDR3 spans 13 amino acids. The germline CDR1 and CDR2 sequences are SGHTA and FQGNSA. CDR3 bases: TGTGCCAGCACAATAGGGTATCGGGAGACCCAGTACTTC. It is translated as CASTIGYRETQYF.

The CDR3 is CASSLRTSGGPLYEQYF. CDR3 in DNA: TGTGCCAGCAGCTTACGGACTAGCGGGGGGCCCCTCTACGAGCAGTACTTC. The chain recombines TRBV7-2 with TRBJ2-7; TRBD2 matches 14 bases. J was trimmed by 3 bases and V by 2 bases; bases with no gene match: 6. The CDR3 totals 17 residues. CDR1 is SGHTA, CDR2 FQGNSA, per germline.

This clonotype was counted at least ten times. The chain has TRBV6-1 and TRBJ1-1; 8 bases fit TRBD1. Germline V lookup: CDR1 MNHNS, CDR2 SASEGT. The CDR3 is made up of 17 amino acids. Germline trimming cut 4 bases from V and 1 base from J; bases unmatched to any gene: 11. The CDR3 region has the DNA TGTGCCAGCAGTGGAGGGACAGGTACGGCGAGGAACACTGAAGCTTTCTTT. Translating it yields CASSGGTGTARNTEAFF.

This clonotype was seen ten or more times. The chain recombines TRBV5-5 with TRBJ1-2; TRBD1 agrees at 9 bases. The V segment lost 4 bases and the J segment 8 bases; nucleotides outside the gene matches: 9. Germline V gene lookup returns CDR1 SGHKS and CDR2 YYEKEE (reference sequence). This CDR3 comprises 14 residues. CDR3 coding DNA: TGTGCCAGCAGCCGTTCCGGGACAGGGAAGGGCTACACCTTC. Translation: CASSRSGTGKGYTF.

The chain has TRBV6-5 and TRBJ2-1; D ambiguous. This CDR3 has 15 amino acids. V shed 4 bases and J shed 5 bases, with 15 bases lying between them. In germline, CDR1 is MNHEY, CDR2 SVGAGI. The CDR3 here is CASSSVHRAHNEQFF. DNA of the CDR3: TGTGCCAGCAGTTCCGTCCACCGGGCCCACAATGAGCAGTTCTTC.

This clonotype was seen ten or more times. The chain is built from TRBV20-1 and TRBJ2-5, with 9 bases identical to TRBD1. Germline loops: CDR1 DFQATT, CDR2 SNEGSKA (reference sequence). Losses at the gene ends were 5 bases for V and 5 bases for J; bases not matched to a gene: 6. The CDR3 has 13 residues. The CDR3 spells CSAALTGGETQYF. DNA of the CDR3: TGCAGTGCTGCTTTGACAGGGGGGGAGACCCAGTACTTC.

Points on this clonotype: This clone may be a read error of a much larger clone one base away. This sequence joins TRBV12-3 or TRBV12-4 and TRBJ2-7, with 9 bases matching TRBD2. CDR3 length: 15 amino acids. Trimming at V came to 0 bases and at J to 7 bases, leaving 7 bases not matched to a gene. The chain's CDR3 is CASSLATSGYNEQYF. The CDR3 DNA follows: TGTGCCAGCAGTTTAGCGACTAGCGGTTACAATGAGCAGTACTTC.

This clonotype was counted ten times or more. The chain recombines TRBV20-1 with TRBJ2-5; 7 bases map to TRBD2. CDR3 length: 14 amino acids. Germline CDR1 DFQATT, CDR2 SNEGSKA (reference sequence). Trimming cost V 4 bases and J 2 bases; bases outside gene matches: 7. CDR3: CSATSGVGQETQYF. CDR3 nucleotide sequence: TGCAGTGCTACTAGCGGAGTGGGGCAAGAGACCCAGTACTTC.